This T cell receptor (beta chain) was sequenced in a study of T cell responses to AZD1222 COVID-19 vaccine. Study-level points and caveats: Samples come after the peak T cell response, not at day 14. Donors skewed white British and female; clonal diversity was possibly underestimated.

The table came from immunoSEQ multiplex PCR; TCRdb's copy has only in-frame clones and leaves some out. The sample has fewer than 200,000 clones; 85% to 90% are singletons. Comments on this clone: The target antigen is unknown.

The CDR3 covers 13 residues. J gave up 2 bases and V 5 bases, and 2 bases lay outside the gene matches. The germline V gene has CDR1 SEHNR and CDR2 FQNEAQ (reference sequence). The V gene is TRBV7-9, the J gene TRBJ1-2; TRBD1 matches at 7 bases. The TCR comes from an adult in good health. The source material was peripheral blood, sampled on day 0 of AZD1222 vaccination. The CDR3 is CASSQGQNYGYTF. CDR3 sequence (DNA): TGTGCCAGCAGCCAGGGACAGAACTATGGCTACACCTTC.